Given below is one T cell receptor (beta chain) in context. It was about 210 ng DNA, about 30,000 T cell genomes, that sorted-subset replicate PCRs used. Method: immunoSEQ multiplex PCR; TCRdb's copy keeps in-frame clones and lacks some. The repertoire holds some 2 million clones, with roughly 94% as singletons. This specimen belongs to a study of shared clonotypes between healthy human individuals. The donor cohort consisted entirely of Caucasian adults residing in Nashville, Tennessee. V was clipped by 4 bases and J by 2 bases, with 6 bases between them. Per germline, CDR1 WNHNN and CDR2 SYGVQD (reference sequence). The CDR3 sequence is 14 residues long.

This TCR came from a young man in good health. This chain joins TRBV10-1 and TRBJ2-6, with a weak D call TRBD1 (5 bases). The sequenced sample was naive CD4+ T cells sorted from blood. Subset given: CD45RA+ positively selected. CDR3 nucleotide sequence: TGCGCCAGCAGTGCAGGGACTGGGGCCAACGTCCTGACTTTC. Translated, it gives CASSAGTGANVLTF.